This T cell receptor beta chain was recorded in a study of blood T cells in healthy people across ages (dated by TCRdb to between 2014 and 2017). The study in broad terms: In model experiments, roughly one uniquely barcoded TCR beta cDNA molecule per two T cells was captured by template switching. To track age-related changes in TCR beta repertoire diversity, the study relied on deep sequencing normalized with unique cDNA molecular identifiers. Donors were grouped into four age groups: young (average roughly 17 years), middle-aged (less than 40), aged (approximately 67) and long-lived (around 82). To avoid experimental bias, donors of different ages were distributed randomly across sequencing lanes. Using the same blood draw, the study looked at two additional independent replicas of 1 million unique cDNA reads for two donors, one aged 18 to 29 and the other aged 80 or older.

Libraries were made using 5' RACE. The sequencer was an Illumina HiSeq 2500. A second PCR of about 6 to 11 cycles was run with a J-beta primer mix and a sample-barcoded 5' primer. A template-switch 5' adaptor carrying 12 random nucleotides introduced a unique molecular identifier onto each TCR beta cDNA molecule. Each sample yielded at least 3 million CDR3-containing paired-end reads. All of the RNA was converted into first-strand cDNA using the Mint cDNA synthesis kit, with a TRBC-specific oligonucleotide serving as the primer. Following uracil-DNA glycosylase treatment, a first 18-cycle PCR with universal primers M1SS and BC2_uni_R was performed on all cDNA. The authors' pipeline ran thus. For normalization, 1 million high-quality reads were randomly selected from each sample, with every read carrying a distinct molecular identifier. Instead of being binned into consensus sequences, reads that shared molecular identifiers were thrown out. MiTCR, run with a Q25 quality threshold and the strictest error-elimination algorithm, handled CDR3 identification, clonotype clustering and error correction. A nonparametric unseen species model using Euler transformation provided a lower-bound estimate of total TCR beta diversity. Through fastp at Q25 and MiXCR, TCRdb rebuilt clones from the public reads, retaining in-frame beta chains. Under each unique CDR3 protein, matching rows form one entry showing the most common genes and DNA. None of the V and J calls come from the authors' own analysis; TCRdb made them. The sample contains fewer than 1.5 million distinct CDR3 sequences, roughly 45% of them found a single time. Approximately 7.9% of the sample goes to the ten largest clones.

Study-wide conclusions, independent of this receptor: Estimates of total diversity based on one million sequenced T cells were regarded as lower bounds and as underestimates. Bulk unsorted PBMC profiling prevented conclusive comparison of naive and antigen-experienced compartments. As age increased, observed TCR beta diversity per million T cells dropped in a roughly linear way, and a significant reduction was already evident by age 40. A strong correlation was found between observed TCR beta diversity and the percentage of naive T cells measured by flow cytometry. The CMV infection status of donors was not known, potentially confounding age-related changes in expanded clonotypes. Compared with the aged group, the long-lived group had more naive CD4+ T cells, fewer expanded clones and increased TCR diversity, suggesting age selection.

In regard to this clonotype: Its antigen is unknown. No clone much larger than this one lies a single base away; base qualities are absent.

The donors were 40 or so Caucasian individuals from Russia, aged 6 to 90 years, who were systemically healthy. Around 10 milliliters of peripheral blood were collected from each donor into EDTA-treated Vacutainer tubes. PBMCs were isolated by Ficoll-Paque density-gradient centrifugation, with at least 7 million obtained per sample. Trizol reagent was used to extract total RNA from the PBMCs, yielding at least 5 micrograms per sample. For every donor, flow cytometry on a PBMC aliquot measured the percentage of naive CD45RAhigh/CD27high T cells. The receptor's source is a woman between 18 and 29 years old in good health. The source material was blood.

The CDR3 protein is CASSQGHVSYEQYF. The DNA is TGCGCCAGCAGCCAGGGTCATGTCTCCTACGAGCAGTACTTC. The rearranged chain carries TRBV4-1 and TRBJ2-7, with the D gene uncertain. The cysteine opens and the phenylalanine closes a CDR3 of 14 amino acids. Just CDR3 DNA is preserved here, 42 bases in frame from base 1. V loses 3 bases, J loses 0 bases, and the germline ends lie 9 bases apart. Based on the germline V gene, the CDR1 and CDR2 sequences are MGHRA and YSYEKL.